The subject of this entry is one T cell receptor beta chain. Generated by immunoSEQ multiplex PCR, the TCRdb table keeps only in-frame clones and is missing some. The sample comprises approximately 6,000 clones, approximately 53% of which are singletons, and over 40% rests with the top ten. The entry originates in a study of sequential checkpoint blockade in melanoma. Overall study: First-line arms were nivolumab then ipilimumab, or the reverse, randomized 1:1.

CDR1 and CDR2 from the germline V gene are LGHNA and YSLEER. The ends lost 1 base at V and 7 bases at J; junction bases unmatched: 1. This CDR3 has 14 amino acids. Documented treatment: randomized to nivolumab then ipilimumab (arm A) or the reverse (arm B). Patients had received no earlier DNA-damaging chemotherapy. Live CD3+CD8+ CD19− CD56− cells were sorted from PBMCs. The sequences come from CD8+ T cells sorted from blood (inferred from file names), collected from a patient given nivolumab and ipilimumab in sequence. The TCR sequence derives from a human donor with melanoma. The chain employs TRBV4-3 and TRBJ1-6, with 7 positions matching TRBD1. The CDR3 region has the DNA TGCGCCAGCAGCCAAGCACAGGGGAATTCACCCCTCCACTTT. It encodes CASSQAQGNSPLHF.